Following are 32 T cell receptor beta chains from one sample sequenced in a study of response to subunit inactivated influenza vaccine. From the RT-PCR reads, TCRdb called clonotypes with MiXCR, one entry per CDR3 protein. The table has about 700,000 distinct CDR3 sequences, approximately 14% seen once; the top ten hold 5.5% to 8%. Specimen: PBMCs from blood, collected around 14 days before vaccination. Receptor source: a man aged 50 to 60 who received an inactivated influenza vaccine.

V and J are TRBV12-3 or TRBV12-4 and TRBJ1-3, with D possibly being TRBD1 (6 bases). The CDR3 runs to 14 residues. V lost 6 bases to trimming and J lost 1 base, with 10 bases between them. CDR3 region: CASRDTGSGNTIYF. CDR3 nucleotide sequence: TGTGCCAGCAGGGACACAGGGTCTGGAAACACCATATATTTT.

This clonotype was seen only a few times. The CDR3: CASSLVATSADTQYF. The CDR3 coding sequence is TGTGCCAGCAGCTTAGTAGCGACTAGCGCGGATACGCAGTATTTT. The chain employs TRBV7-8 and TRBJ2-3, with TRBD2 identical over 8 bases. J lost 6 bases, V lost 1 base, and 6 bases had no gene match. The CDR3 covers 15 residues. Germline CDR1 SGHVS, CDR2 FQNEAQ.

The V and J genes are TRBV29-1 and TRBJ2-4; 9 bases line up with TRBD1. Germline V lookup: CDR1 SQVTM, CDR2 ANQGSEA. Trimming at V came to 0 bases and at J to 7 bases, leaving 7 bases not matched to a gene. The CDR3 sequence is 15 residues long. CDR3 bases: TGCAGCGTTGAAGAAACAGGGGGCCGAGGGAACATTCAGTACTTC. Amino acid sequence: CSVEETGGRGNIQYF.

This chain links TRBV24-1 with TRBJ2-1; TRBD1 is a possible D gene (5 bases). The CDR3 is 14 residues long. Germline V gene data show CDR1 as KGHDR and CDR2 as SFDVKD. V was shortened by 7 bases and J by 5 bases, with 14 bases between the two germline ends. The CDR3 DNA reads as TGTGCCACCAGCGACAGCAGGTTAAACAATGAGCAGTTCTTC. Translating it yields CATSDSRLNNEQFF.

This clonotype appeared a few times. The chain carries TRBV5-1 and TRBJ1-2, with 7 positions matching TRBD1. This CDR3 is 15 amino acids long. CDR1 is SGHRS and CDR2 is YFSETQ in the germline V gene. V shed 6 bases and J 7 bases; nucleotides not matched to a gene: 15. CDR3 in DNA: TGCGCCAGCAATTTAGGGACAGAGACTCCGCGTGGCTACACCTTC. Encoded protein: CASNLGTETPRGYTF.

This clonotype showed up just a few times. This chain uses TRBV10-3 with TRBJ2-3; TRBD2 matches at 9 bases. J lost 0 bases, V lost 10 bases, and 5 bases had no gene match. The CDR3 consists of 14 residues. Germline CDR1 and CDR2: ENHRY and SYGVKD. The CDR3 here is CATTSGYSTDTQYF. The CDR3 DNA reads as TGTGCCACGACTAGCGGATATAGCACAGATACGCAGTATTTT.

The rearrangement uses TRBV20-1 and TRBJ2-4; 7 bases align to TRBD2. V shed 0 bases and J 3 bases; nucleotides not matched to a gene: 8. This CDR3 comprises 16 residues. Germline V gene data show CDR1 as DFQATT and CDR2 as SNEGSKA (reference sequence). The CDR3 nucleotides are TGCAGTGCTAGAGACCTAGGGAGGGTGGACAAAAACATTCAGTACTTC. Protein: CSARDLGRVDKNIQYF.

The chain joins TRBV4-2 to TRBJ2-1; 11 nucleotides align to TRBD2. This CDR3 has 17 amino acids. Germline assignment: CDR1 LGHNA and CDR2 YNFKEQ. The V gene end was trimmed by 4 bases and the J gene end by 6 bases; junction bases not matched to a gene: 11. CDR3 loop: CASSPTTSGVIGNEQFF. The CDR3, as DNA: TGTGCCAGCAGCCCTACGACTAGCGGGGTTATAGGCAATGAGCAGTTCTTC.

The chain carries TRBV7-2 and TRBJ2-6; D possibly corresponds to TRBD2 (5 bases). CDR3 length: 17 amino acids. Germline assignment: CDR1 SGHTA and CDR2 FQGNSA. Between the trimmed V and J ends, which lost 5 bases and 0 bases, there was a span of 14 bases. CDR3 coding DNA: TGTGCCAGCAGCCCCCGCGGGTTTACCTCTGGGGCCAACGTCCTGACTTTC. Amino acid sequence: CASSPRGFTSGANVLTF.

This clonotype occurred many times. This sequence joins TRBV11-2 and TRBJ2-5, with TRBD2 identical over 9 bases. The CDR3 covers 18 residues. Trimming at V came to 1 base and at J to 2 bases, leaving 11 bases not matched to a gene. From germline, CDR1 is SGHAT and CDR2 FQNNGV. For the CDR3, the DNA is TGTGCCAGCAGCTTAGGACCGGTGCGGGGGGGCCCACAAGAGACCCAGTACTTC. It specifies CASSLGPVRGGPQETQYF.

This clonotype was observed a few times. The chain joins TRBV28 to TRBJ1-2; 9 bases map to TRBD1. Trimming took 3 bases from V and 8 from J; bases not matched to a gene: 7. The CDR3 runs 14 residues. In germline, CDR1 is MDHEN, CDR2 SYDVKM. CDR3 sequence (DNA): TGTGCCAGCAGTTTTGTAATAGACAGGGGGGGCTACACCTTC. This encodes CASSFVIDRGGYTF.

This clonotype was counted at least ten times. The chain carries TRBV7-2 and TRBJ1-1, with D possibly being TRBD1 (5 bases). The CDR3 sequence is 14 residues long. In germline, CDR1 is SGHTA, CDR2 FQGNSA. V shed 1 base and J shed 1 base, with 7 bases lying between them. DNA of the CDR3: TGTGCCAGCAGCTTAGGGACAACGAACACTGAAGCTTTCTTT. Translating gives CASSLGTTNTEAFF.

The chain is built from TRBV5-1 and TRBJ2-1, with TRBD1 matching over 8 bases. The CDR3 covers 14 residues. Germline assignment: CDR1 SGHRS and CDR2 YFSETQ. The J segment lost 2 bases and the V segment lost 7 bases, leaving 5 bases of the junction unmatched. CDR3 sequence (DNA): TGCGCCAGCGTCGGACAGGGTGCCTACAATGAGCAGTTCTTC. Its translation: CASVGQGAYNEQFF.

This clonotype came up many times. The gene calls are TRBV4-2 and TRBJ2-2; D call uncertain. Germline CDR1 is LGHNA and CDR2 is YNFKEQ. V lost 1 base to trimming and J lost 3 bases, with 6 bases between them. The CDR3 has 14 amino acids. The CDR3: CASSQASDTGELFF. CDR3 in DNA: TGTGCCAGCAGCCAAGCTTCGGACACCGGGGAGCTGTTTTTT.

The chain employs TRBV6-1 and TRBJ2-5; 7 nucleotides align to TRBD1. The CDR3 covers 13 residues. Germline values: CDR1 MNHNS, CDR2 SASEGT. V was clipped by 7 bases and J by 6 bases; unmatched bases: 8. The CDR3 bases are TGTGCCAGCAAAGACAGGGTCGCTAAGACCCAGTACTTC. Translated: CASKDRVAKTQYF.

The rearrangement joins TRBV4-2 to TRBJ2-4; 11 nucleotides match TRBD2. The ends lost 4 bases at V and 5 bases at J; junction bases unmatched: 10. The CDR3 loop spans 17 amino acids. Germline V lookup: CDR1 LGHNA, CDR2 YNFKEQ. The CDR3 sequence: CASSLQPGLAVENIQYF. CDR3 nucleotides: TGTGCCAGCAGCCTGCAACCGGGACTAGCGGTCGAAAACATTCAGTACTTC.

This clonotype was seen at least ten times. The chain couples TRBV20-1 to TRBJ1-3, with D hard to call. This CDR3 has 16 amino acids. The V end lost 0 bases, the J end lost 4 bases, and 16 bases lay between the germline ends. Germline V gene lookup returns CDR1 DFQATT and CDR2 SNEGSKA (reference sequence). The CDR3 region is CSARDVGSFAGNTIYF. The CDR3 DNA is TGCAGTGCTAGAGATGTGGGAAGCTTCGCAGGAAACACCATATATTTT.

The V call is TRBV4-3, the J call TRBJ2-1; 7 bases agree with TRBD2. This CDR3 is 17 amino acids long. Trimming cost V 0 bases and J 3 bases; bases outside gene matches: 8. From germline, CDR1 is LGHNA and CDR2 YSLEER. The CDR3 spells CASSQDQVPSGYNEQFF. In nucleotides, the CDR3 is TGCGCCAGCAGCCAAGATCAAGTCCCTAGCGGCTACAATGAGCAGTTCTTC.

CDR3 protein: CAMSWDSGRSDTQYF. The CDR3 DNA is TGTGCCATGTCGTGGGACAGTGGAAGATCAGATACGCAGTATTTT. This chain uses TRBV10-3 with TRBJ2-3; 7 bases fit TRBD1. The germline V gene encodes CDR1 ENHRY and CDR2 SYGVKD. The CDR3 has 15 residues. Trimming cost V 9 bases and J 4 bases; bases outside gene matches: 13.

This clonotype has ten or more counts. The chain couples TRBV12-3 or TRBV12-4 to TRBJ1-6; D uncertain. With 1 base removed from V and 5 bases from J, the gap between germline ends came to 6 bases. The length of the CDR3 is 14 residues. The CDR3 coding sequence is TGTGCCAGCAGTTTAGGGACGGATAATTCACCCCTCCACTTT. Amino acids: CASSLGTDNSPLHF.

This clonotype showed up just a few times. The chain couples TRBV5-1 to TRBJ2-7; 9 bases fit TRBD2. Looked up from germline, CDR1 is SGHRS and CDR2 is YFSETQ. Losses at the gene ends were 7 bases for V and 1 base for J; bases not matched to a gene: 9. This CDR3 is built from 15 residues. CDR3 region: CASRPSGAGSYEQYF. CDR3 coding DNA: TGCGCCAGCCGTCCTAGCGGGGCCGGGTCCTACGAGCAGTACTTC.

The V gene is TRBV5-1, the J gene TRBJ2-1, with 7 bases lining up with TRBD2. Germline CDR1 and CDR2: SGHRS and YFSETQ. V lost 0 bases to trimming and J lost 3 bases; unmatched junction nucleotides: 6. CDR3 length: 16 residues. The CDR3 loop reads CASSLDGGSFYNEQFF. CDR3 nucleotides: TGCGCCAGCAGCTTGGATGGCGGGAGCTTCTACAATGAGCAGTTCTTC.

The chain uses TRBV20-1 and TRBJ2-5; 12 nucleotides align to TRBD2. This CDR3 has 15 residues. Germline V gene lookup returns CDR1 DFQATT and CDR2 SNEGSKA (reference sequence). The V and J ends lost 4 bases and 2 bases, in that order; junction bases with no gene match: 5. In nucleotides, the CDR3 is TGCAGTGCTACCGATCTAGCGGGGGGGCAAGAGACCCAGTACTTC. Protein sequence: CSATDLAGGQETQYF.

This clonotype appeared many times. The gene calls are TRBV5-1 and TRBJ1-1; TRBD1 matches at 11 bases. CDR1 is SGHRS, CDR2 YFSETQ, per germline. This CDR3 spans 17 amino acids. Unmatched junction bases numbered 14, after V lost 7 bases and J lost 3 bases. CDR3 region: CASEPGQGARKYTEAFF. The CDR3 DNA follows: TGCGCCAGCGAACCAGGACAGGGGGCGCGGAAGTACACTGAAGCTTTCTTT.

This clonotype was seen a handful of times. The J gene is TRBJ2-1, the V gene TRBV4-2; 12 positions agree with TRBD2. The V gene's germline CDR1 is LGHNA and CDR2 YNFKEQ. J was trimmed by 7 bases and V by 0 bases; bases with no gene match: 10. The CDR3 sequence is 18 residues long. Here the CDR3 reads CASSQDLAGGPMSNEQFF. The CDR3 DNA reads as TGTGCCAGCAGCCAAGACCTAGCGGGAGGGCCCATGAGTAATGAGCAGTTCTTC.

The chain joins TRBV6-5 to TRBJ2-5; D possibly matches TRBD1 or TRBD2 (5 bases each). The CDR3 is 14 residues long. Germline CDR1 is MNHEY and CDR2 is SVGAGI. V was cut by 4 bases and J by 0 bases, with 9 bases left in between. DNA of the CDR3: TGTGCCAGCAGTTCCGGGACCTACCAAGAGACCCAGTACTTC. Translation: CASSSGTYQETQYF.

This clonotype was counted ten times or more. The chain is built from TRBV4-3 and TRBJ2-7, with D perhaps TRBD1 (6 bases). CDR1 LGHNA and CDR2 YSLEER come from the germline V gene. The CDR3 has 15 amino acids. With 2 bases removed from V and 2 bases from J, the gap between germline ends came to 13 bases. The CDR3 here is CASSQQGKGAYEQYF. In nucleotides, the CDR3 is TGCGCCAGCAGCCAACAGGGGAAGGGCGCCTACGAGCAGTACTTC.

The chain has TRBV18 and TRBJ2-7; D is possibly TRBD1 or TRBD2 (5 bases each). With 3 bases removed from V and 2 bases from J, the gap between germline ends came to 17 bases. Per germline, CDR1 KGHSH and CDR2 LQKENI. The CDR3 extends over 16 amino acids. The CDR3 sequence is CASSPPGLFATYEQYF. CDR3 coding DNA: TGTGCCAGCTCACCCCCGGGGCTTTTCGCCACCTACGAGCAGTACTTC.

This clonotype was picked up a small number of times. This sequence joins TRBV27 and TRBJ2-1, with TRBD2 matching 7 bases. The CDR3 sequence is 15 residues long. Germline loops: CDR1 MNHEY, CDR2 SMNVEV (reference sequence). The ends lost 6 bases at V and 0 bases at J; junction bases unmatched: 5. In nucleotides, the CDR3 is TGTGCCAGCAGGAGAGCGGGGAGCTCCTACAATGAGCAGTTCTTC. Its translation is CASRRAGSSYNEQFF.

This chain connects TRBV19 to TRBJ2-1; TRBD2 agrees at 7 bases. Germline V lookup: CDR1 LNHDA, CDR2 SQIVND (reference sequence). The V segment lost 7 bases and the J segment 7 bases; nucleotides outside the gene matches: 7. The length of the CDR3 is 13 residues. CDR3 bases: TGTGCCAGTATAGGTAGCGGGCGAAATGAGCAGTTCTTC. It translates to CASIGSGRNEQFF.

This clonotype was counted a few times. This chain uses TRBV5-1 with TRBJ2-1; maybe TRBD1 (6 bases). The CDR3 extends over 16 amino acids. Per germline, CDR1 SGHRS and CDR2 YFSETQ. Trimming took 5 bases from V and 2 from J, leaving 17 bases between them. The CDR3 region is CASSPAHREAYNEQFF. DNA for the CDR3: TGCGCCAGCAGTCCGGCCCACAGGGAAGCCTACAATGAGCAGTTCTTC.

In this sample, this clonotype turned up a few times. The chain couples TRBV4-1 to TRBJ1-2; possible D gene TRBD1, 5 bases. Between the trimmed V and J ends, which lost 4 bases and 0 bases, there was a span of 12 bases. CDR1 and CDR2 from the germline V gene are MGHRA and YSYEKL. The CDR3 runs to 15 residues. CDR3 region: CASSPAGGANYGYTF. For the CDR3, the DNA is TGCGCCAGCAGCCCTGCTGGGGGGGCTAACTATGGCTACACCTTC.